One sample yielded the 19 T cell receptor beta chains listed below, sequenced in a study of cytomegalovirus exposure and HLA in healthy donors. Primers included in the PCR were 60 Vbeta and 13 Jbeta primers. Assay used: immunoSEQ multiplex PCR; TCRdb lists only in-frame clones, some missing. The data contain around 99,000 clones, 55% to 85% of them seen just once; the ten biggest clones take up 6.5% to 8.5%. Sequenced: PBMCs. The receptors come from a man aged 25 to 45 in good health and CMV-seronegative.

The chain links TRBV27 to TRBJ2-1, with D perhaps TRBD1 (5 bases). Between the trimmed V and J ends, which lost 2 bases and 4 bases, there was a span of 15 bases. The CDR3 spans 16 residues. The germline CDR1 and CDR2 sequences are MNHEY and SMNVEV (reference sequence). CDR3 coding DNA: TGTGCCAGCAGTTTAGCGCAGGGAATTTCTTACAATGAGCAGTTCTTC. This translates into CASSLAQGISYNEQFF.

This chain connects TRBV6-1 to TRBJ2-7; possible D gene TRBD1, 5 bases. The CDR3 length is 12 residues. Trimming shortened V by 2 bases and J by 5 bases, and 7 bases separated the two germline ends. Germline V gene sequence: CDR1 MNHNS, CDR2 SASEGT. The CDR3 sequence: CASSERGNEQYF. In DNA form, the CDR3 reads TGTGCCAGCAGTGAAAGGGGTAACGAGCAGTACTTC.

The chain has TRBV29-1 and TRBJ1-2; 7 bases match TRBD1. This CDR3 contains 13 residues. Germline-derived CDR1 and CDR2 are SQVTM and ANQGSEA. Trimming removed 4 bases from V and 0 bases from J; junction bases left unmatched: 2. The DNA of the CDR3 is TGCAGCGTTGTGGACAGGACTAACTATGGCTACACCTTC. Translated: CSVVDRTNYGYTF. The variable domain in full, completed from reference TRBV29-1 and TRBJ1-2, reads SAVISQKPSRDICQRGTSLTIQCQVDSQVTMMFWYRQQPGQSLTLIATANQGSEATYESGFVIDKFPISRPNLTFSTLTVSNMSPEDSSIYLCSVVDRTNYGYTFGSGTRLTVV.

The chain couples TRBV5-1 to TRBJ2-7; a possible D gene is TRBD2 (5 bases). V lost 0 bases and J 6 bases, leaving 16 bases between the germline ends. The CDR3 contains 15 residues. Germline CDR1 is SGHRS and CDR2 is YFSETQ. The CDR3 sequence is CASSLAAAASGEQYF. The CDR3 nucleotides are TGCGCCAGCAGCTTGGCGGCGGCTGCAAGCGGCGAGCAGTACTTC.

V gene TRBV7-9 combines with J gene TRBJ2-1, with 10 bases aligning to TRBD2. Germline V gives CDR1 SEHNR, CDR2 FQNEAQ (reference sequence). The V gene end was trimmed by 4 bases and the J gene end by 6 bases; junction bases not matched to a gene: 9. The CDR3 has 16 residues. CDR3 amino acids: CASSSPLAGSSNEQFF. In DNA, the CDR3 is TGTGCCAGCAGCTCCCCACTAGCGGGATCGTCCAATGAGCAGTTCTTC.

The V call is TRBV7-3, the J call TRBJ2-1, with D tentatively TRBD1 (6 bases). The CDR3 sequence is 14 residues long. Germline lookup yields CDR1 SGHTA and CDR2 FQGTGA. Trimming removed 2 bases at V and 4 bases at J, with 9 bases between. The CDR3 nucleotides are TGTGCCAGCAGCTTAGAAGGGGGATACAATGAGCAGTTCTTC. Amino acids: CASSLEGGYNEQFF.

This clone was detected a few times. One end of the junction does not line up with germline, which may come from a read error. The CDR3 loop reads CASSPGILLTEEYF. The CDR3 DNA reads as TGTGCCAGCAGTCCCGGGATCCTGCTAACCGAGGAGTACTTC. V gene TRBV27 combines with J gene TRBJ2-7; D is possibly TRBD2 (5 bases). Germline V lookup: CDR1 MNHEY, CDR2 SMNVEV (reference sequence). The CDR3 contains 14 residues.

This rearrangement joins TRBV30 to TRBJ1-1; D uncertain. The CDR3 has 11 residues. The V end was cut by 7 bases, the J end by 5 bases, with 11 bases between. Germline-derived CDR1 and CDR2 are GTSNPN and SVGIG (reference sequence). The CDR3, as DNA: TGTGCCTTAGAGGGCATAACTGAAGCTTTCTTT. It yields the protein CALEGITEAFF.

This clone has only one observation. CDR3: CASSLSFGGGGTDTQYF. The CDR3 coding sequence is TGTGCCAGCAGCCTAAGTTTTGGCGGGGGAGGCACAGATACGCAGTATTTT. The chain has TRBV14 and TRBJ2-3, with 7 bases matching TRBD2. CDR1 is SGHDN, CDR2 FVKESK, per germline. This CDR3 is built from 17 residues. With 4 bases clipped from V and 1 base from J, the junction kept 11 bases outside the gene matches.

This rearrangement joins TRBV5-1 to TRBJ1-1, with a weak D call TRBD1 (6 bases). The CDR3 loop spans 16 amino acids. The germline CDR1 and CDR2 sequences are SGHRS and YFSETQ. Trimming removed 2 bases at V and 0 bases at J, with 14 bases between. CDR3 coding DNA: TGCGCCAGCAGCTTCATACAGGGAAGTATGAACACTGAAGCTTTCTTT. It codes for CASSFIQGSMNTEAFF.

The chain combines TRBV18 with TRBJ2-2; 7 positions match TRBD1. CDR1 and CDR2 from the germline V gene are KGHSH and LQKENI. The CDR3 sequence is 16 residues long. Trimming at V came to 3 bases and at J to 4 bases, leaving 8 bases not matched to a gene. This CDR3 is CASSPDGDSLTGELFF. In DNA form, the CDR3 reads TGTGCCAGCTCACCCGACGGGGACAGCCTCACCGGGGAGCTGTTTTTT.

The CDR3 sequence: CASSPHRADNEQYF. The CDR3, as DNA: TGTGCCAGCAGCCCACACAGGGCGGACAACGAGCAGTACTTC. The V gene is TRBV7-8, the J gene TRBJ2-7; D is possibly TRBD1 (6 bases). V shed 5 bases and J shed 5 bases, with 16 bases lying between them. Germline V gene sequence: CDR1 SGHVS, CDR2 FQNEAQ. This CDR3 has 14 residues.

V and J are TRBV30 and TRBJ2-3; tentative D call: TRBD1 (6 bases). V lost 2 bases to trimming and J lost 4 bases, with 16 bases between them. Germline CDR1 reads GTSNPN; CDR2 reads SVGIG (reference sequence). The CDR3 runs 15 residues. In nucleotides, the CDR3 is TGTGCCTGGAGTACTACAGGGAGTCGATCAGATACGCAGTATTTT. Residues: CAWSTTGSRSDTQYF.

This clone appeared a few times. The DNA for the CDR3 is TGTGCCAGCAGTGAACAAGAGTTCTATGGCTACACCTTC. Residues: CASSEQEFYGYTF. V is TRBV6-1 and J is TRBJ1-2; no reliable D call. This CDR3 contains 13 residues. V lost 2 bases and J 4 bases, leaving 8 bases between the germline ends. CDR1 and CDR2 from the germline V gene are MNHNS and SASEGT.

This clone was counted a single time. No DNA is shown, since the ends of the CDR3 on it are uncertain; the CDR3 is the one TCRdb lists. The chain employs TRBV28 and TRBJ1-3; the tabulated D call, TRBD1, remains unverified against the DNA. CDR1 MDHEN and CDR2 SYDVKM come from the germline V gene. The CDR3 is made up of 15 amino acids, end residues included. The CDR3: CASSFFGQGRDTIYF.

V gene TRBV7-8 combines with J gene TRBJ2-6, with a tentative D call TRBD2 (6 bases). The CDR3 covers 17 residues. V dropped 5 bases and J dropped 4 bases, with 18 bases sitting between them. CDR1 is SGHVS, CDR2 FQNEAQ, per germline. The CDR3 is CASSAVGAGSGANVLTF. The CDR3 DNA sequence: TGTGCCAGCAGCGCGGTTGGGGCGGGGTCCGGGGCCAACGTCCTGACTTTC.

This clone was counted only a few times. The CDR3 nucleotides read TGTGCCAGCAGTTTTCGAGCATCTCAAGAGACCCAGTACTTC. It translates to CASSFRASQETQYF. The chain combines TRBV27 with TRBJ2-5, with unresolved D. This CDR3 is built from 14 residues. Germline V gene lookup returns CDR1 MNHEY and CDR2 SMNVEV (reference sequence). V shed 3 bases and J shed 2 bases, with 10 bases lying between them.

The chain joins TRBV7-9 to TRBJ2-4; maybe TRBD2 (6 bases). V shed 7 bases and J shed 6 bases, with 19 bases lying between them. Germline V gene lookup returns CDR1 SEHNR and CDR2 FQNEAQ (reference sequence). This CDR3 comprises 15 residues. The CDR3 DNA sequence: TGTGCCAGCACCATCTCGGGGGAGGTCGGAAACATTCAGTACTTC. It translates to CASTISGEVGNIQYF. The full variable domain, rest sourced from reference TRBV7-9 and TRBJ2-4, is DTGVSQNPRHKITKRGQNVTFRCDPISEHNRLYWYRQTLGQGPEFLTYFQNEAQLEKSRLLSDRFSAERPKGSFSTLEIQRTEQGDSAMYLCASTISGEVGNIQYFGAGTRLSVL.

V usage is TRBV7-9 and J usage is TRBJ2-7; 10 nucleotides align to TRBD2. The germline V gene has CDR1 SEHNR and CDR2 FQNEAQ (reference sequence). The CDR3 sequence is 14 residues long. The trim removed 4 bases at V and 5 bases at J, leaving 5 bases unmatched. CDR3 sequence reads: CASSYEREGDEQYF. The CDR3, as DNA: TGTGCCAGCAGCTACGAGCGGGAGGGGGACGAGCAGTACTTC.